Following are 10 T cell receptor beta chains from one sample sequenced in a study of blood T cell repertoires in COVID-19. Measured with immunoSEQ multiplex PCR; TCRdb has only the in-frame clones, and not every one. The sample has a few hundred thousand clones; around 86% are singletons. Sequencing input: PBMCs or T cells enriched from blood (not recorded which). The receptors here all came from a woman in her 50s who had recovered from COVID-19.

V is TRBV30 and J is TRBJ1-2, with TRBD1 matching over 8 bases. The CDR3 loop spans 14 amino acids. The V gene's germline CDR1 is GTSNPN and CDR2 SVGIG (reference sequence). With V trimmed by 5 bases and J by 4 bases, 9 bases remained unmatched. The CDR3 DNA is TGTGCCTGGCACGGGAAAACAGGGGGCTATGGCTACACCTTC. Amino acids: CAWHGKTGGYGYTF. Full variable domain (outside the CDR3, taken from reference TRBV30 and TRBJ1-2): SQTIHQWPATLVQPVGSPLSLECTVEGTSNPNLYWYRQAAGRGLQLLFYSVGIGQISSEVPQNLSASRPQDRQFILSSKKLLLSDSGFYLCAWHGKTGGYGYTFGSGTRLTVV.

The chain carries TRBV3-1 (or the pseudogene TRBV3-2) and TRBJ2-4; D is perhaps TRBD1 (6 bases). Germline V CDR1 and CDR2: LGHDT, YNNKEL (reference sequence). The V gene lost 4 bases and the J gene lost 4 bases, with 11 bases spanning the gap. The CDR3 covers 14 residues. The CDR3 reads CASSPTRGKNIQYF. CDR3 DNA sequence: TGTGCCAGCAGCCCGACAAGGGGGAAAAACATTCAGTACTTC.

The CDR3 bases are TGCGCCAGCAGCCCGTTACAGGGAACGAACACTGAAGCTTTCTTT. This codes for CASSPLQGTNTEAFF. The rearrangement links TRBV5-1 to TRBJ1-1, with D perhaps matching TRBD1 (6 bases). Per the germline V gene, CDR1 is SGHRS and CDR2 is YFSETQ. The CDR3 contains 15 residues. V was cut by 4 bases and J by 1 base, with 14 bases left in between.

The chain employs TRBV27 and TRBJ2-2; D may be TRBD2 (5 bases). This CDR3 is 14 amino acids long. V gave up 8 bases and J gave up 1 base, with 11 bases separating them. CDR1 is MNHEY and CDR2 is SMNVEV in the germline V gene (reference sequence). Here the CDR3 reads CASRRGQNTGELFF. The CDR3 coding sequence is TGTGCCAGCCGCCGCGGGCAGAACACCGGGGAGCTGTTTTTT.

This clone was seen ten or more times. The genes are TRBV14 and TRBJ2-3; D is undetermined. V was pared by 4 bases and J by 6 bases, with 17 bases between. The CDR3 totals 15 residues. CDR1 is SGHDN and CDR2 is FVKESK in the germline V gene. CDR3 amino acids: CASSPETAIGDTQYF. Written as DNA, the CDR3 is TGTGCCAGCAGCCCTGAAACAGCCATTGGGGATACGCAGTATTTT. The full variable domain, with the rest looked up from reference TRBV14 and TRBJ2-3, is EAGVTQFPSHSVIEKGQTVTLRCDPISGHDNLYWYRRVMGKEIKFLLHFVKESKQDESGMPNNRFLAERTGGTYSTLKVQPAELEDSGVYFCASSPETAIGDTQYFGPGTRLTVL.

This clone has just one count. The chain combines TRBV15 with TRBJ2-2; 12 bases fit TRBD2. CDR1 and CDR2 from the germline V gene are LNHNV and YYDKDF (reference sequence). This CDR3 has 15 residues. Losses at the gene ends were 6 bases for V and 5 bases for J; bases not matched to a gene: 4. In nucleotides, the CDR3 is TGTGCCACCAGTCGACTAGCGGGGGAAACCGGGGAGCTGTTTTTT. Amino acid sequence: CATSRLAGETGELFF. Supplemented by reference TRBV15 and TRBJ2-2, the full variable domain reads DAMVIQNPRYQVTQFGKPVTLSCSQTLNHNVMYWYQQKSSQAPKLLFHYYDKDFNNEADTPDNFQSRRPNTSFCFLDIRSPGLGDTAMYLCATSRLAGETGELFFGEGSRLTVL.

The V gene is TRBV19, the J gene TRBJ1-3; 10 nucleotides agree with TRBD1. Germline CDR1 and CDR2: LNHDA and SQIVND (reference sequence). The CDR3 length is 14 residues. The V segment lost 8 bases and the J segment 0 bases; nucleotides outside the gene matches: 1. In DNA, the CDR3 is TGTGCCAGTCGGACAGGGGGCTCTGGAAACACCATATATTTT. Its protein product is CASRTGGSGNTIYF. The whole variable domain, remainder taken from reference TRBV19 and TRBJ1-3, is DGGITQSPKYLFRKEGQNVTLSCEQNLNHDAMYWYRQDPGQGLRLIYYSQIVNDFQKGDIAEGYSVSREKKESFPLTVTSAQKNPTAFYLCASRTGGSGNTIYFGEGSWLTVV.

The chain couples TRBV30 to TRBJ1-1; 12 nucleotides agree with TRBD1. V lost 1 base, J lost 10 bases, and 10 bases stayed unmatched. Germline loops: CDR1 GTSNPN, CDR2 SVGIG (reference sequence). There are 15 residues in the CDR3. The CDR3 region has the DNA TGTGCCTGGAGTGCCTGGGACAGGGGGCCGTTGAGAGCTTTCTTT. Residues: CAWSAWDRGPLRAFF.

The chain couples TRBV5-4 to TRBJ2-3; 7 bases agree with TRBD2. Trimming cost V 3 bases and J 1 base; bases outside gene matches: 8. The length of the CDR3 is 16 residues. Per germline, CDR1 SGHNT and CDR2 YYREEE (reference sequence). CDR3 sequence: CASSSGGLAGTDTQYF. CDR3 nucleotide sequence: TGTGCCAGCAGCTCCGGCGGTCTAGCGGGCACAGATACGCAGTATTTT. Based on the CDR3 plus reference TRBV5-4 and TRBJ2-3, the full variable domain is ETGVTQSPTHLIKTRGQQVTLRCSSQSGHNTVSWYQQALGQGPQFIFQYYREEENGRGNFPPRFSGLQFPNYSSELNVNALELDDSALYLCASSSGGLAGTDTQYFGPGTRLTVL.

V gene TRBV19 combines with J gene TRBJ1-3; D is undetermined. Germline values: CDR1 LNHDA, CDR2 SQIVND (reference sequence). The CDR3 spans 11 residues. The CDR3 reads CAAGSGNTIYF. CDR3 in DNA: TGTGCGGCGGGCTCTGGAAACACCATATATTTT.